This T cell receptor beta chain was sequenced in a study of T cells after yellow fever vaccination. Germline V lookup: CDR1 SGHTA, CDR2 FQGNSA. CDR3 length equals 15 residues. The ends were cut back, 3 bases at V and 3 bases at J, with 13 bases in the middle. As TCR cDNA was made by 5'RACE template switching, a universal primer site and UMIs were added. TCRdb processed the 5' RACE reads anew with MiXCR; each CDR3 protein has one entry. The sample comprises 300,000 to 400,000 distinct CDR3 sequences, around 8.1% of which are singletons, and around 17% rests with the top ten. Many counts were recorded for this clonotype.

This chain uses TRBV7-2 with TRBJ2-3; no clear D. This receptor was identified in a man aged 18 to 30 who received the YFV17D yellow fever vaccine. The starting material was PBMCs, obtained around 45 days after the first yellow fever vaccination. The CDR3 here is CASSFLLARTDTQYF. The CDR3 DNA reads as TGTGCCAGCAGCTTCCTCTTAGCCAGAACAGATACGCAGTATTTT.